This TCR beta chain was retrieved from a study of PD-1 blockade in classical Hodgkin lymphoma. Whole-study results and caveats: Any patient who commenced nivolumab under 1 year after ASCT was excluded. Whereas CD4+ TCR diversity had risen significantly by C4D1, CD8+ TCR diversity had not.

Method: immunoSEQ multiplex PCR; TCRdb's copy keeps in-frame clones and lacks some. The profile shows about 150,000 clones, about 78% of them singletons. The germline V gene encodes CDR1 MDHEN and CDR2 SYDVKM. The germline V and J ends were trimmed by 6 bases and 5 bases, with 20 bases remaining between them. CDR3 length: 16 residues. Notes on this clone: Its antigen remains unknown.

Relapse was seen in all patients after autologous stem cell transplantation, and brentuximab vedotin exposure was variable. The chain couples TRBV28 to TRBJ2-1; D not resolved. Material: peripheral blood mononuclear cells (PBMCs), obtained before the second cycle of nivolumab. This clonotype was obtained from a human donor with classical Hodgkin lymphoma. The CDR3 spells CASRPPPFGRNNEQFF. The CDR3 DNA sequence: TGTGCCAGCAGACCTCCTCCTTTTGGGCGGAACAATGAGCAGTTCTTC.